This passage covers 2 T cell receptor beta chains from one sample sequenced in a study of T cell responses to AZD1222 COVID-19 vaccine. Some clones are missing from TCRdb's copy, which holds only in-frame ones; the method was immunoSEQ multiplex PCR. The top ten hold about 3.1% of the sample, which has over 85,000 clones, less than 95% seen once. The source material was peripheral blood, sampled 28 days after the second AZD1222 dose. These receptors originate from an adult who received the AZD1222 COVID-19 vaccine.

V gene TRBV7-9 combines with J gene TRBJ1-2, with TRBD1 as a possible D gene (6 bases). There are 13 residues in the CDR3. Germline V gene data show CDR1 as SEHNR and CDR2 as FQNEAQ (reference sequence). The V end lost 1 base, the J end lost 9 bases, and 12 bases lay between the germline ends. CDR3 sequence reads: CASSLDRENCYTF. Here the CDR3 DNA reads TGTGCCAGCAGCTTAGACAGGGAGAACTGCTACACCTTC. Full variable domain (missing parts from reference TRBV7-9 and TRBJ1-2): DTGVSQNPRHKITKRGQNVTFRCDPISEHNRLYWYRQTLGQGPEFLTYFQNEAQLEKSRLLSDRFSAERPKGSFSTLEIQRTEQGDSAMYLCASSLDRENCYTFGSGTRLTVV.

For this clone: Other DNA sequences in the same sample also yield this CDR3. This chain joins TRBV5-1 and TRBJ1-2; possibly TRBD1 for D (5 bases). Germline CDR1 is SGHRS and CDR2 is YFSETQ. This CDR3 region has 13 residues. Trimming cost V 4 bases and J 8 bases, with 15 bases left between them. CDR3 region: CASSPGQGGGYTF. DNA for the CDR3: TGCGCCAGCAGCCCTGGTCAGGGTGGAGGCTACACCTTC. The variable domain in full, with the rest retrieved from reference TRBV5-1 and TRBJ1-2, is KAGVTQTPRYLIKTRGQQVTLSCSPISGHRSVSWYQQTPGQGLQFLFEYFSETQRNKGNFPGRFSGRQFSNSRSEMNVSTLELGDSALYLCASSPGQGGGYTFGSGTRLTVV.